Listed here are 32 T cell receptor beta chains from one sample, sequenced in a study of T cells in Graves' hyperthyroidism and ophthalmopathy. RNA transcripts were the template for amplifying TCR beta CDR3 regions. With the HTBI primer set, the TCR CDR3 went through a first round of RT-PCR. MiXCR was run by TCRdb on the multiplex PCR reads, yielding one entry per CDR3 protein. The sample records roughly 500,000 distinct CDR3 sequences, about 46% being singletons. The source material was peripheral blood or thyroid tissue (not recorded which). Receptors were obtained from an adult woman with Graves' disease, either hyperthyroidism or ophthalmopathy (not recorded which).

This clonotype was seen repeatedly, ten times or more. The chain is built from TRBV20-1 and TRBJ2-7; TRBD2 might be the D (6 bases). Trimming removed 3 bases from V and 6 bases from J, with 9 bases in between. The germline gives CDR1 DFQATT, CDR2 SNEGSKA (reference sequence). This CDR3 has 11 residues. The DNA for the CDR3 is TGCAGTGCTAGTGGACTACTCGAGCAGTACTTC. Its translation: CSASGLLEQYF.

The chain carries TRBV19 and TRBJ1-1; D is perhaps TRBD1 (5 bases). The CDR3 has 13 amino acids. Germline CDR1 and CDR2: LNHDA and SQIVND (reference sequence). V lost 3 bases to trimming and J lost 11 bases, with 16 bases between them. The CDR3 DNA sequence: TGTGCCAGTAGTATCCAACAAAGGGCAGGGGCTTTCTTT. Amino acid sequence: CASSIQQRAGAFF.

This clonotype was detected only a few times. Sequence at one end of the junction differs from germline and may be a read error. The chain links TRBV7-3 to TRBJ1-2; 10 nucleotides line up with TRBD1. The CDR3 consists of 16 residues. Germline CDR1 reads SGHTA; CDR2 reads FQGTGA. CDR3 sequence reads: CASSQPGQGINYGYTF. CDR3 DNA sequence: TGCGCCAGCAGCCAACCGGGACAGGGGATTAACTATGGCTACACCTTC.

This clonotype was observed a few times. The rearrangement uses TRBV12-3 or TRBV12-4 and TRBJ1-1; D not certain. The CDR3 is 13 residues long. V was cut by 7 bases and J by 1 base, with 10 bases left in between. CDR3 region: CASTMAGNTEAFF. Written as DNA, the CDR3 is TGTGCCAGCACGATGGCGGGGAACACTGAAGCTTTCTTT.

V gene TRBV20-1 combines with J gene TRBJ1-1, with no clear D. CDR1 is DFQATT, CDR2 SNEGSKA, per germline (reference sequence). Trimming shortened V by 2 bases and J by 7 bases, and 14 bases separated the two germline ends. This CDR3 is built from 13 residues. The CDR3 reads CSARTGPSHEAFF. In DNA, the CDR3 is TGCAGTGCTAGAACCGGGCCCAGCCATGAAGCTTTCTTT.

This clonotype was recorded only once. This chain connects TRBV11-2 to TRBJ1-5; no reliable D call. This CDR3 is 13 amino acids long. Trimming took off 4 bases at V and 11 bases at J, with 15 bases between the two ends. Germline assignment: CDR1 SGHAT and CDR2 FQNNGV. CDR3 loop: CASSSTGSETQHF. CDR3 in DNA: TGTGCCAGCAGCTCGACTGGTTCGGAGACCCAGCATTTT.

This rearrangement joins TRBV7-6 to TRBJ2-5; D might be TRBD1 or TRBD2, each matching 6 bases. Germline V CDR1 and CDR2: SGHVS, FNYEAQ. With 4 bases removed from V and 2 bases from J, the gap between germline ends came to 17 bases. The CDR3 spans 16 residues. The CDR3 nucleotides read TGTGCCAGCAGCTCTCAACAGGGTGCGGGGCAAGAGACCCAGTACTTC. Residues: CASSSQQGAGQETQYF.

This clonotype turned up a few times. The chain has TRBV5-1 and TRBJ1-1; 7 nucleotides align to TRBD1. Germline CDR1 and CDR2: SGHRS and YFSETQ. With V trimmed by 4 bases and J by 3 bases, 9 bases remained unmatched. The CDR3 is made up of 15 amino acids. This chain's CDR3 is CASSPTGQVYTEAFF. CDR3 in DNA: TGCGCCAGCAGCCCAACAGGACAGGTTTACACTGAAGCTTTCTTT.

CDR3 amino acids: CASSQEGGIYEQYF. CDR3 bases: TGCGCCAGCAGCCAAGAGGGTGGAATCTACGAGCAGTACTTC. This rearrangement joins TRBV4-3 to TRBJ2-7, with no clear D. This CDR3 has 14 residues. V lost 0 bases, J lost 3 bases, and 9 bases lay in between. Germline-derived CDR1 and CDR2 are LGHNA and YSLEER.

This clonotype has at least ten counts. The gene calls are TRBV29-1 and TRBJ1-2; 7 nucleotides match TRBD1. The germline V gene has CDR1 SQVTM and CDR2 ANQGSEA. The ends lost 7 bases at V and 0 bases at J; junction bases unmatched: 5. The CDR3 has 13 residues. The CDR3 DNA reads as TGCAGCGCCAACAGGGGCACTAACTATGGCTACACCTTC. Translation: CSANRGTNYGYTF.

The sample holds many counts of this clonotype. The chain links TRBV29-1 to TRBJ2-5; 7 positions agree with TRBD1. This CDR3 spans 14 amino acids. The germline CDR1 and CDR2 sequences are SQVTM and ANQGSEA. Trimming at V came to 4 bases and at J to 1 base, leaving 6 bases not matched to a gene. DNA of the CDR3: TGCAGCGTTGTAGTTGGGACAGCCCAAGAGACCCAGTACTTC. It codes for CSVVVGTAQETQYF.

This clonotype has a count of ten or more. The gene calls are TRBV2 and TRBJ1-6; 7 positions agree with TRBD1. V shed 9 bases and J 6 bases; nucleotides not matched to a gene: 5. This CDR3 region has 13 residues. The V gene's germline CDR1 is SNHLY and CDR2 FYNNEI. The CDR3 is CASRDRANSPLHF. The CDR3 bases are TGTGCCAGTCGGGACAGAGCTAATTCACCCCTCCACTTT.

V gene TRBV7-3 combines with J gene TRBJ1-5; 11 positions match TRBD1. The ends lost 4 bases at V and 6 bases at J; junction bases unmatched: 8. The CDR3 consists of 16 residues. CDR1 is SGHTA and CDR2 is FQGTGA in the germline V gene. Here the CDR3 DNA reads TGTGCCAGCAGCTCATCCACCGGGACAGGGGGTCAGCCCCAGCATTTT. The encoded protein is CASSSSTGTGGQPQHF. The variable domain in full, completed from reference TRBV7-3 and TRBJ1-5, reads GAGVSQTPSNKVTEKGKYVELRCDPISGHTALYWYRQSLGQGPEFLIYFQGTGAADDSGLPNDRFFAVRPEGSVSTLKIQRTERGDSAVYLCASSSSTGTGGQPQHFGDGTRLSIL.

The chain recombines TRBV7-9 with TRBJ2-2; D unresolved. The V gene's germline CDR1 is SEHNR and CDR2 FQNEAQ (reference sequence). The ends were cut back, 0 bases at V and 4 bases at J, with 12 bases in the middle. This CDR3 has 16 amino acids. The CDR3 DNA reads as TGTGCCAGCAGCTTAGCTGTACGACTTGTCACCGGGGAGCTGTTTTTT. Its protein is CASSLAVRLVTGELFF.

As concerns this clonotype: The junction departs from the called germline gene at one end, perhaps through a read error. V is TRBV29-1 and J is TRBJ2-7, with 7 bases fitting TRBD2. Germline loops: CDR1 SQVTM, CDR2 ANQGSEA. The length of the CDR3 is 12 residues. The CDR3 DNA is TGTGCCAGCTCGAGGGAGGGCTACGAGCAGTACTTC. Translated: CASSREGYEQYF.

The table lists this clonotype with a few counts. The chain couples TRBV3-1 to TRBJ2-2; 8 nucleotides match TRBD2. The length of the CDR3 is 17 residues. The V gene end was trimmed by 1 base and the J gene end by 1 base; junction bases not matched to a gene: 5. Germline V gene data show CDR1 as LGHDT and CDR2 as YNNKEL (reference sequence). Here the CDR3 DNA reads TGTGCCAGCAGCCAAGGAGGACTAGCAAAGAACACCGGGGAGCTGTTTTTT. It yields the protein CASSQGGLAKNTGELFF.

This clonotype was seen at least ten times. CDR3 loop: CATSPRQGTETQYF. The CDR3 DNA sequence: TGTGCCACCAGCCCACGACAGGGCACGGAGACCCAGTACTTC. This chain joins TRBV15 and TRBJ2-5; 7 bases map to TRBD1. Germline values: CDR1 LNHNV, CDR2 YYDKDF (reference sequence). The trim removed 5 bases at V and 5 bases at J, leaving 8 bases unmatched. This CDR3 comprises 14 residues.

As to this clonotype: Given a much more abundant clone one base away, this may be a read error. The chain couples TRBV7-9 to TRBJ2-2; tentative D call: TRBD2 (5 bases). Germline assignment: CDR1 SEHNR and CDR2 FQNEAQ (reference sequence). CDR3 length: 14 amino acids. This CDR3 reads CASSLVLDTGELVF. The CDR3, as DNA: TGTGCCAGCAGCTTAGTTCTTGACACCGGGGAGCTGGTTTTT.

The chain carries TRBV10-3 and TRBJ2-5, with D perhaps matching TRBD2 (6 bases). The CDR3 is 15 amino acids. Germline values: CDR1 ENHRY, CDR2 SYGVKD. Trimming stripped 11 bases from V and 7 bases from J, with 26 bases between. CDR3: CAVTRAGKGRRTQYF. CDR3 coding DNA: TGTGCCGTCACGAGAGCGGGTAAAGGTCGGCGGACCCAGTACTTC.

This clonotype was recorded a few times. J is TRBJ2-7 and V is TRBV20-1, with 7 bases fitting TRBD1. This CDR3 spans 14 amino acids. CDR1 and CDR2 from the germline V gene are DFQATT and SNEGSKA (reference sequence). V was clipped by 3 bases and J by 2 bases; unmatched bases: 7. DNA for the CDR3: TGCAGTGCTAGTTCAGACCAGGGGGCCTACGAGCAGTACTTC. Its translation is CSASSDQGAYEQYF.

This clonotype occurred many times. The rearrangement uses TRBV29-1 and TRBJ1-1; weak D call: TRBD1 (6 bases). The V gene lost 1 base and the J gene lost 4 bases, with 19 bases spanning the gap. Germline V gene sequence: CDR1 SQVTM, CDR2 ANQGSEA. This CDR3 region has 16 residues. The CDR3: CSVEGRRQEWSTEAFF. Here the CDR3 DNA reads TGCAGCGTTGAAGGCCGACGACAGGAATGGTCCACTGAAGCTTTCTTT.

The chain is built from TRBV7-8 and TRBJ2-5; TRBD2 is a possible D gene (6 bases). The V end lost 5 bases, the J end lost 5 bases, and 24 bases lay between the germline ends. Germline CDR1 is SGHVS and CDR2 is FQNEAQ. The CDR3 extends over 17 amino acids. CDR3 loop: CASSQGLDYSTGETQYF. The CDR3, as DNA: TGTGCCAGCAGCCAAGGTCTGGACTACTCCACCGGGGAGACCCAGTACTTC.

This clonotype was seen more than once but under ten times. The rearrangement uses TRBV28 and TRBJ2-5, with no clear D. The germline V and J ends were trimmed by 3 bases and 5 bases, with 19 bases remaining between them. Germline CDR1 MDHEN, CDR2 SYDVKM. The CDR3 contains 16 residues. The CDR3 DNA follows: TGTGCCAGCAGTTTTGACCTTTCCAGTACGGTGGAGACCCAGTACTTC. Translated, it gives CASSFDLSSTVETQYF.

This rearrangement joins TRBV5-5 to TRBJ1-2, with a possible D match to TRBD1 (6 bases). Germline V gene sequence: CDR1 SGHKS, CDR2 YYEKEE (reference sequence). CDR3 length: 15 residues. V lost 2 bases, J lost 6 bases, and 17 bases lay in between. The CDR3 loop is CASSFSLGHPHGYTF. In nucleotides, the CDR3 is TGTGCCAGCAGCTTTTCCCTGGGACATCCTCATGGCTACACCTTC.

The chain combines TRBV14 with TRBJ1-1; no definite D call. Looked up from germline, CDR1 is SGHDN and CDR2 is FVKESK. V gave up 0 bases and J gave up 1 base, with 9 bases separating them. The CDR3 has 15 amino acids. CDR3 residues: CASSQEAGTNTEAFF. The CDR3 DNA sequence: TGTGCCAGCAGCCAAGAAGCGGGCACGAACACTGAAGCTTTCTTT.

CDR3 nucleotide sequence: TGTGCCAGCAGCGTAGCCCCAGAAGTATCCTTCTTT. Translation: CASSVAPEVSFF. This chain connects TRBV9 to TRBJ1-1; D remains ambiguous. Trimming shortened V by 0 bases and J by 14 bases, and 14 bases separated the two germline ends. Germline CDR1 SGDLS, CDR2 YYNGEE. The CDR3 has 12 residues.

This clonotype was observed a few times. V is TRBV18 and J is TRBJ2-5; 11 positions agree with TRBD2. The V and J ends lost 3 bases and 2 bases, in that order; junction bases with no gene match: 2. Looked up from germline, CDR1 is KGHSH and CDR2 is LQKENI. The length of the CDR3 is 15 residues. CDR3 sequence (DNA): TGTGCCAGCTCACCGGGACTAGCGGAGCAAGAGACCCAGTACTTC. Amino acid sequence: CASSPGLAEQETQYF.

This clonotype was detected only a few times. This likely comes from a read error, as the CDR3 has no conserved phenylalanine or tryptophan at its end. The DNA is omitted, as the CDR3 cannot be located on it reliably, and the CDR3 follows TCRdb's listing. V and J are TRBV5-1 and TRBJ1-2; TRBD1 is the table's D call and was not checked against the DNA. Termini included, the CDR3 measures 9 amino acids. Germline loops: CDR1 SGHRS, CDR2 YFSETQ. The CDR3 loop is CASSRQGPT.

This clonotype has only one observation. This chain joins TRBV7-3 and TRBJ2-7; TRBD2 agrees at 12 bases. This CDR3 has 13 amino acids. CDR1 is SGHTA, CDR2 FQGTGA, per germline. The CDR3 region is CARQTSGSDEQYF. The CDR3 nucleotides are TGTGCTAGACAGACTAGCGGGAGCGACGAGCAGTACTTC.

The chain has TRBV7-2 and TRBJ2-5; possibly TRBD2 for D (5 bases). The CDR3 totals 15 residues. Trimming stripped 5 bases from V and 1 base from J, with 14 bases between. CDR1 is SGHTA and CDR2 is FQGNSA in the germline V gene. CDR3 coding DNA: TGTGCCAGCAGCCGCGGTGGGGAGAGCCAAGAGACCCAGTACTTC. Translation: CASSRGGESQETQYF.

This clonotype was picked up many times. The DNA of the CDR3 is TGTGCCAGCAGCGCAGCTCCGGAGAAGAACACTGAAGCTTTCTTT. It codes for CASSAAPEKNTEAFF. The chain joins TRBV7-9 to TRBJ1-1; D gene unclear. The CDR3 is 15 residues long. Germline CDR1 is SEHNR and CDR2 is FQNEAQ (reference sequence). V was pared by 5 bases and J by 1 base, with 14 bases between.

This clonotype came up a few times. The rearrangement links TRBV25-1 to TRBJ1-5; tentatively, D is TRBD1 (5 bases). The CDR3 has 15 residues. CDR1 is MGHDK, CDR2 SYGVNS, per germline. V was shortened by 4 bases and J by 8 bases, with 18 bases between the two germline ends. CDR3 sequence: CASSARTGTREPQHF. CDR3 sequence (DNA): TGTGCCAGCAGTGCTAGAACAGGTACCCGGGAGCCCCAGCATTTT.